These 17 T cell receptor beta chains originate from one sample sequenced in a study of shared clonotypes between healthy human individuals. TCRdb keeps only in-frame clones here, not all; method: immunoSEQ multiplex PCR. This table holds about 980,000 clones, roughly 72% found once. The sample taken for sequencing was memory CD4+ T cells sorted from blood. Subset described: CD45RA-negative fraction. Receptors originate from a man aged 18 to 29 in good health.

This clone has just a few counts. The chain uses TRBV19 and TRBJ2-5, with 7 positions matching TRBD1. The CDR3 covers 13 residues. The V and J ends lost 6 bases and 5 bases, in that order; junction bases with no gene match: 6. Germline V gene lookup returns CDR1 LNHDA and CDR2 SQIVND (reference sequence). The CDR3 bases are TGTGCCAGTAGCCTTATCAGGGGGGAGACCCAGTACTTC. It is translated as CASSLIRGETQYF.

Only a few counts were recorded for this clone. Other DNA sequences of this sample code for an identical CDR3. The rearrangement uses TRBV30 and TRBJ1-2, with D hard to call. Germline V lookup: CDR1 GTSNPN, CDR2 SVGIG (reference sequence). V was cut by 0 bases and J by 5 bases, with 4 bases left in between. The CDR3 is 11 residues long. CDR3 bases: TGTGCCTGGAGTGTAAGATATGGCTACACCTTC. The encoded protein is CAWSVRYGYTF. The full variable domain, its missing parts supplied by reference TRBV30 and TRBJ1-2, is SQTIHQWPATLVQPVGSPLSLECTVEGTSNPNLYWYRQAAGRGLQLLFYSVGIGQISSEVPQNLSASRPQDRQFILSSKKLLLSDSGFYLCAWSVRYGYTFGSGTRLTVV.

This clone was counted a single time. The V call is TRBV5-6, the J call TRBJ1-5, with D perhaps TRBD1 (5 bases). CDR1 is SGHDT, CDR2 YYEEEE, per germline. V shed 2 bases and J shed 7 bases, with 16 bases lying between them. The CDR3 runs to 15 residues. The CDR3 protein is CASSFRGHAQQPQHF. CDR3 bases: TGTGCCAGCAGCTTTAGAGGACATGCCCAACAGCCCCAGCATTTT.

The V and J genes are TRBV11-2 and TRBJ2-2; D gene uncertain. Germline V gene sequence: CDR1 SGHAT, CDR2 FQNNGV. The CDR3 length is 14 residues. V was shortened by 2 bases and J by 6 bases, with 10 bases between the two germline ends. The CDR3 is CASSLSATAGELFF. In DNA, the CDR3 is TGTGCCAGCAGCTTAAGCGCGACTGCCGGGGAGCTGTTTTTT. The complete variable domain, with remaining parts taken from reference TRBV11-2 and TRBJ2-2, reads EAGVAQSPRYKIIEKRQSVAFWCNPISGHATLYWYQQILGQGPKLLIQFQNNGVVDDSQLPKDRFSAERLKGVDSTLKIQPAKLEDSAVYLCASSLSATAGELFFGEGSRLTVL.

The rearrangement joins TRBV5-1 to TRBJ1-1, with D unresolved. Germline-derived CDR1 and CDR2 are SGHRS and YFSETQ. V was trimmed by 0 bases and J by 5 bases, leaving 14 bases between them. The CDR3 covers 15 residues. The CDR3 spells CASSLAFGKGTEAFF. The CDR3 DNA sequence: TGCGCCAGCAGCTTGGCCTTCGGCAAAGGGACTGAAGCTTTCTTT.

This rearrangement joins TRBV5-5 to TRBJ2-5; D perhaps matches TRBD2 (5 bases). Trimming removed 5 bases from V and 3 bases from J, with 17 bases in between. CDR1 SGHKS and CDR2 YYEKEE come from the germline V gene (reference sequence). The CDR3 is made up of 15 amino acids. The CDR3 loop is CASSYQGWTEETQYF. The CDR3 DNA follows: TGTGCCAGCAGTTATCAAGGTTGGACTGAAGAGACCCAGTACTTC.

This rearrangement joins TRBV28 to TRBJ2-5, with TRBD1 identical over 8 bases. Germline V CDR1 and CDR2: MDHEN, SYDVKM. This CDR3 is built from 14 residues. V shed 6 bases and J 7 bases; nucleotides not matched to a gene: 10. This CDR3 is CASRKQGVQGTQYF. CDR3 nucleotide sequence: TGTGCCAGCAGAAAACAGGGGGTTCAGGGGACCCAGTACTTC.

V and J are TRBV5-6 and TRBJ2-1, with 12 bases identical to TRBD2. This CDR3 contains 19 residues. Germline values: CDR1 SGHDT, CDR2 YYEEEE. V was pared by 0 bases and J by 2 bases, with 9 bases of the junction left unmatched. The CDR3 loop reads CASSLGLAGALFPYNEQFF. DNA for the CDR3: TGTGCCAGCAGCTTGGGACTAGCGGGAGCTCTTTTCCCCTACAATGAGCAGTTCTTC.

This sequence joins TRBV11-1 and TRBJ2-1; 11 nucleotides agree with TRBD1. V lost 5 bases to trimming and J lost 8 bases; unmatched junction nucleotides: 8. CDR3 size: 15 residues. CDR1 is SGHAT, CDR2 FQDESV, per germline (reference sequence). CDR3 sequence reads: CASSPRDRGFYEQFF. CDR3 nucleotides: TGTGCCAGCAGCCCCCGGGACAGGGGGTTTTATGAGCAGTTCTTC.

The V gene is TRBV6-4, the J gene TRBJ2-7; 8 bases are shared with TRBD1. The CDR3 consists of 14 residues. J was trimmed by 3 bases and V by 6 bases; bases with no gene match: 7. Germline values: CDR1 MRHNA, CDR2 SNTAGT. The chain's CDR3 is CASSRTGKGYEQYF. The CDR3 DNA reads as TGTGCCAGCAGCCGGACAGGGAAGGGCTACGAGCAGTACTTC.

The genes are TRBV30 and TRBJ1-3; perhaps TRBD1 as D (5 bases). The length of the CDR3 is 14 residues. With 5 bases removed from V and 4 bases from J, the gap between germline ends came to 15 bases. Germline-derived CDR1 and CDR2 are GTSNPN and SVGIG (reference sequence). CDR3 region: CAWCTTGGGNTIYF. The CDR3 DNA sequence: TGTGCCTGGTGCACCACAGGAGGCGGAAACACCATATATTTT.

The chain uses TRBV9 and TRBJ2-3; TRBD1 agrees at 9 bases. This CDR3 is 15 amino acids long. The V and J ends lost 3 bases and 2 bases, in that order; junction bases with no gene match: 4. Germline V gene sequence: CDR1 SGDLS, CDR2 YYNGEE. CDR3 nucleotide sequence: TGTGCCAGCAGCGCCGTACAGGGGGCCACAGATACGCAGTATTTT. Translation: CASSAVQGATDTQYF.

The chain couples TRBV6-5 to TRBJ2-3; 8 bases map to TRBD1. Germline CDR1 reads MNHEY; CDR2 reads SVGAGI. V was clipped by 7 bases and J by 6 bases; unmatched bases: 6. This CDR3 comprises 13 residues. The CDR3 is CASTPGGLDTQYF. DNA of the CDR3: TGTGCCAGCACCCCAGGGGGCCTGGATACGCAGTATTTT.

This chain connects TRBV28 to TRBJ2-1; 8 nucleotides agree with TRBD1. Trimming cost V 0 bases and J 6 bases; bases outside gene matches: 1. Germline V gives CDR1 MDHEN, CDR2 SYDVKM. This CDR3 comprises 14 residues. Here the CDR3 reads CASSLWTGANEQFF. In DNA, the CDR3 is TGTGCCAGCAGTTTATGGACAGGGGCCAATGAGCAGTTCTTC.

This clone was seen only once. V gene TRBV10-3 combines with J gene TRBJ2-5; D remains unclear. Germline loops: CDR1 ENHRY, CDR2 SYGVKD. V was clipped by 6 bases and J by 4 bases, with 9 bases between them. There are 12 residues in the CDR3. The CDR3 sequence: CAISAAGETQYF. CDR3 in DNA: TGTGCCATCAGCGCGGCAGGAGAGACCCAGTACTTC.

The V call is TRBV18, the J call TRBJ2-7, with D possibly being TRBD2 (6 bases). Per the germline V gene, CDR1 is KGHSH and CDR2 is LQKENI. The CDR3 extends over 12 amino acids. Trimming took off 6 bases at V and 2 bases at J, with 8 bases between the two ends. CDR3 amino acids: CASSRGAYEQYF. CDR3 in DNA: TGTGCCAGCTCTCGCGGGGCCTACGAGCAGTACTTC.

The gene calls are TRBV10-2 and TRBJ1-3; D might be TRBD1 (5 bases). V lost 6 bases and J lost 1, with 10 bases in between. The CDR3 length is 14 residues. CDR1 is WSHSY and CDR2 is SAAADI in the germline V gene. This CDR3 reads CASREGDSGNTIYF. The DNA of the CDR3 is TGCGCCAGCAGGGAAGGGGATTCTGGAAACACCATATATTTT.